These 9 T cell receptor beta chains came from one sample sequenced in a study of control samples from healthy donors and cancer patients. Data came from immunoSEQ multiplex PCR; TCRdb stores just in-frame clones and leaves some out. The table lists 120,000 to 150,000 clones, roughly 89% of them singletons, with 11% in the top ten. The sequenced material came from blood. The receptor set was obtained from a man aged 25-45 years in good health.

The rearrangement uses TRBV4-3 and TRBJ2-7, with D maybe TRBD1 (6 bases). This CDR3 contains 15 residues. Looked up from germline, CDR1 is LGHNA and CDR2 is YSLEER. V was trimmed by 4 bases and J by 6 bases, leaving 19 bases between them. The CDR3 region is CASSLGTSQQGEQYF. Written as DNA, the CDR3 is TGCGCCAGCAGCCTTGGGACCTCCCAACAGGGCGAGCAGTACTTC.

The genes are TRBV6-5 and TRBJ2-4; 13 bases are a match to TRBD2. V was clipped by 2 bases and J by 8 bases; unmatched bases: 6. The V gene's germline CDR1 is MNHEY and CDR2 SVGAGI. This CDR3 has 16 amino acids. Here the CDR3 DNA reads TGTGCCAGCAGTTACGGACTAGCGGGAGTTTTGGACATTCAGTACTTC. This codes for CASSYGLAGVLDIQYF.

The chain has TRBV18 and TRBJ2-7; D ambiguous. Germline V CDR1 and CDR2: KGHSH, LQKENI. Trimming shortened V by 4 bases and J by 7 bases, and 20 bases separated the two germline ends. The CDR3 sequence is 15 residues long. The DNA of the CDR3 is TGTGCCAGCTCACTTACGCAGGTCACCACCGGAGAGCAGTACTTC. Its protein product is CASSLTQVTTGEQYF.

The J gene is TRBJ1-5, the V gene TRBV28; tentative D call: TRBD1 (5 bases). With 6 bases removed from V and 3 bases from J, the gap between germline ends came to 21 bases. This CDR3 contains 17 residues. CDR1 is MDHEN, CDR2 SYDVKM, per germline. CDR3 residues: CASSPPRGGTVNQPQHF. CDR3 DNA sequence: TGTGCCAGCAGCCCTCCCCGGGGGGGGACGGTCAATCAGCCCCAGCATTTT.

The chain employs TRBV5-1 and TRBJ2-1; 9 nucleotides line up with TRBD2. The V segment lost 0 bases and the J segment 6 bases; nucleotides outside the gene matches: 4. Per germline, CDR1 SGHRS and CDR2 YFSETQ. The CDR3 is 15 residues long. The CDR3 coding sequence is TGCGCCAGCAGCTTGGGGCTAGCGGGACCCAATGAGCAGTTCTTC. It translates to CASSLGLAGPNEQFF.

The chain carries TRBV3-1 (or the pseudogene TRBV3-2) and TRBJ1-1, with unresolved D. Trimming removed 4 bases from V and 1 base from J, with 7 bases in between. CDR3 length: 13 amino acids. Germline loops: CDR1 LGHDT, CDR2 YNNKEL (reference sequence). This CDR3 is CASSPPANTEAFF. The CDR3 DNA reads as TGTGCCAGCAGCCCCCCAGCGAACACTGAAGCTTTCTTT.

This chain connects TRBV9 to TRBJ1-2; unclear D gene. Germline lookup yields CDR1 SGDLS and CDR2 YYNGEE. The V gene lost 0 bases and the J gene lost 3 bases, with 15 bases spanning the gap. CDR3 length: 16 amino acids. The chain's CDR3 is CASSVAAGWGDYGYTF. The CDR3 DNA is TGTGCCAGCAGCGTAGCTGCCGGCTGGGGAGACTATGGCTACACCTTC.

The chain recombines TRBV9 with TRBJ2-1; D unclear. In germline, CDR1 is SGDLS, CDR2 YYNGEE. The CDR3 length is 16 residues. V was cut by 4 bases and J by 7 bases, with 21 bases left in between. The chain's CDR3 is CASSRLGGPATNEQFF. The CDR3 bases are TGTGCCAGCAGCCGCCTCGGTGGTCCCGCAACAAATGAGCAGTTCTTC.

The rearrangement uses TRBV4-1 and TRBJ2-7; no definite D call. Trimming removed 4 bases from V and 2 bases from J, with 15 bases in between. This CDR3 is 15 amino acids long. Looked up from germline, CDR1 is MGHRA and CDR2 is YSYEKL. The CDR3: CASSRNLNLPYEQYF. CDR3 in DNA: TGCGCCAGCAGCCGGAACCTCAACCTCCCCTACGAGCAGTACTTC.